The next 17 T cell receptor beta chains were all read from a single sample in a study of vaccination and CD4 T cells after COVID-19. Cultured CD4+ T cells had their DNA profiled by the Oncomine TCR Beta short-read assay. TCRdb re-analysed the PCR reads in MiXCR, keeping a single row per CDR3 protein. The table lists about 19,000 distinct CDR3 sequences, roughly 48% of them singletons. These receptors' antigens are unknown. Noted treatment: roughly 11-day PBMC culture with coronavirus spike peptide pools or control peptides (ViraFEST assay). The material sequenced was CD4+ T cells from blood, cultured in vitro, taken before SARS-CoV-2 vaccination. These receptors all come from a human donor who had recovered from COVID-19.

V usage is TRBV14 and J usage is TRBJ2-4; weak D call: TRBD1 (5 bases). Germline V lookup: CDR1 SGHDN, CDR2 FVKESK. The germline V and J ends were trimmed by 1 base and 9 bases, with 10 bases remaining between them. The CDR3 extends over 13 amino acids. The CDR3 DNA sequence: TGTGCCAGCAGCCAAGGAAGGGGCGGCATTCAGTACTTC. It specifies CASSQGRGGIQYF.

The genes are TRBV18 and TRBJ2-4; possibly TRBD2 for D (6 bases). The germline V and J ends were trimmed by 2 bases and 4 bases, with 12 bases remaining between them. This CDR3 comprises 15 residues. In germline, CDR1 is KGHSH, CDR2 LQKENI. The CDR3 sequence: CASSPRQEGKNIQYF. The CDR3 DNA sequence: TGTGCCAGCTCACCAAGGCAGGAGGGGAAAAACATTCAGTACTTC.

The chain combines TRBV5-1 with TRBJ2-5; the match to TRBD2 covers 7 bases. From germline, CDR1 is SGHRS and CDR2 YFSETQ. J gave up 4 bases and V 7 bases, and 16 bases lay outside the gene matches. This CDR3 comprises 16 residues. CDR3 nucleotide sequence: TGCGCCAGCCATACACGCTTTGGGGGGGATGCAGAGACCCAGTACTTC. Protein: CASHTRFGGDAETQYF.

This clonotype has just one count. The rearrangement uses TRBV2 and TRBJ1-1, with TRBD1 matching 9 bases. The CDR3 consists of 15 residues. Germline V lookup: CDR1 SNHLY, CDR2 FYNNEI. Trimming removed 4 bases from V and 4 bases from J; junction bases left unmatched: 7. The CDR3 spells CASSVLGQGSTEAFF. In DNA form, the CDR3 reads TGTGCCAGCAGTGTTCTTGGACAGGGGTCCACTGAAGCTTTCTTT.

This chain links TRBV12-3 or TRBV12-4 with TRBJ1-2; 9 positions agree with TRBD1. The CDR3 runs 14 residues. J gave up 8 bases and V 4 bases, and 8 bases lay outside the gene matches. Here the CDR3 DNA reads TGTGCCAGCAGTTATGGGACAGGGATTGCAGGCTACACCTTC. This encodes CASSYGTGIAGYTF.

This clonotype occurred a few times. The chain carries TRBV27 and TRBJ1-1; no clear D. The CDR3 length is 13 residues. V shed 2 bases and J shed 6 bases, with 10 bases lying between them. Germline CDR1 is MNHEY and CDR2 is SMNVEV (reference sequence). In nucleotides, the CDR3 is TGTGCCAGCAGTTTAGCCGGTCGCCCTGAAGCTTTCTTT. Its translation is CASSLAGRPEAFF.

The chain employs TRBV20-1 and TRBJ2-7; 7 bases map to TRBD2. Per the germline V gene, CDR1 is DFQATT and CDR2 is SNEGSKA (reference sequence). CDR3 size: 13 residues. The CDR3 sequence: CRIRRESSYEQYF. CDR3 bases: TGCAGGATTCGGCGGGAGAGCTCCTACGAGCAGTACTTC.

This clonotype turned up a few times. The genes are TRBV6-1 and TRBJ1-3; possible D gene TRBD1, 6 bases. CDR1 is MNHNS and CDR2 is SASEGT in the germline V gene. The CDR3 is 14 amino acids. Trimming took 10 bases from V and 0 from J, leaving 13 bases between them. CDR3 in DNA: TGTGCCACCAGGGGCGATATCTCTGGAAACACCATATATTTT. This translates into CATRGDISGNTIYF.

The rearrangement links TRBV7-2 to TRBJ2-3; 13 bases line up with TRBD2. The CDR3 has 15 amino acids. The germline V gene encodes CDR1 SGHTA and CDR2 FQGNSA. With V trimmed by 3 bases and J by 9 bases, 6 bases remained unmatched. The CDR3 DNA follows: TGTGCCAGCAGCTTGCGACTAGCGGGAGGCAACACGCAGTATTTT. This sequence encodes CASSLRLAGGNTQYF.

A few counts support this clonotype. The CDR3 sequence: CSASPAGGFQETQYF. CDR3 sequence (DNA): TGCAGTGCTAGTCCAGCGGGAGGGTTCCAAGAGACCCAGTACTTC. This chain uses TRBV20-1 with TRBJ2-5; 10 bases align to TRBD2. V was pared by 3 bases and J by 1 base, with 5 bases of the junction left unmatched. The length of the CDR3 is 15 residues. The germline CDR1 and CDR2 sequences are DFQATT and SNEGSKA (reference sequence).

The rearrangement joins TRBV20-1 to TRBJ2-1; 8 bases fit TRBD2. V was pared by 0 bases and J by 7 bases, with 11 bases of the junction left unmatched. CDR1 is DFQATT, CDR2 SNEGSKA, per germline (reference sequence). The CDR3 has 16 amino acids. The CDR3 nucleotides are TGCAGTGCTAGAGATCAAGGGAGCGGGAGCTGGAATGAGCAGTTCTTC. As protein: CSARDQGSGSWNEQFF.

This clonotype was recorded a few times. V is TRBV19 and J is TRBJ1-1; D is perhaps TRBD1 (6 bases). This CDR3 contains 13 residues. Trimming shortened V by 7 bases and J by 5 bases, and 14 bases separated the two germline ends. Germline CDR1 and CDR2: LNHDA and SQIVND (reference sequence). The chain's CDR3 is CASNRARYTEAFF. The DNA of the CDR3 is TGTGCCAGTAACAGGGCGAGGTATACTGAAGCTTTCTTT.

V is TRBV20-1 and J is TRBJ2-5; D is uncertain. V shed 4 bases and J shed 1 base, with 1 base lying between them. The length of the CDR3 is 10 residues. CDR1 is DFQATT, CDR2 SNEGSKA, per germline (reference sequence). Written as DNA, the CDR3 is TGCAGTGCTACCCAAGAGACCCAGTACTTC. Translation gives CSATQETQYF.

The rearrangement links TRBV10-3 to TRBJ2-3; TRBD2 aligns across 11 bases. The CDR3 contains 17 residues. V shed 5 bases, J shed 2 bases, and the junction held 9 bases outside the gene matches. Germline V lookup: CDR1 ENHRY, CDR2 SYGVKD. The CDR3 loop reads CAISTPKTSGITDTQYF. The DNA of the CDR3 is TGTGCCATCAGTACCCCCAAGACTAGCGGGATCACAGATACGCAGTATTTT.

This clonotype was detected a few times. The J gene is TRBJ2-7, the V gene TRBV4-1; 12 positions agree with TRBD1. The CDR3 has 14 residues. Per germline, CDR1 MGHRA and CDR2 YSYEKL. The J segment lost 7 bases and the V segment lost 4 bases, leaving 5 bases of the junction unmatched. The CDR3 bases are TGCGCCAGCAGCCCCGGGACAGGGGGCCGGGAGCAGTACTTC. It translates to CASSPGTGGREQYF.

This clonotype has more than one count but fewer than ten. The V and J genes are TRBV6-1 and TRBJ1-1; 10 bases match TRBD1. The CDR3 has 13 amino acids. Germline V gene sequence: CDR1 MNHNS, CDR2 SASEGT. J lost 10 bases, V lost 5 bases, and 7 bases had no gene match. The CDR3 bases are TGTGCCAGCAGTCGAACCGGGACAGGGGTAGCTTTCTTT. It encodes CASSRTGTGVAFF.

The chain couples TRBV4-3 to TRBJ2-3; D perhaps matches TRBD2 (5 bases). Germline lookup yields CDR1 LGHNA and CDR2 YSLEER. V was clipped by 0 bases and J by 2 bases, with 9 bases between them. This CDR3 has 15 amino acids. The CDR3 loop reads CASSQEVAITDTQYF. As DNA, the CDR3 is TGCGCCAGCAGCCAAGAGGTAGCGATCACAGATACGCAGTATTTT.